The 15 T cell receptor beta chains in this list originate from one sample, sequenced in a study of breast tumors, draining lymph nodes, adjacent tissues. TCRdb re-called the multiplex PCR reads with MiXCR, one entry per CDR3 protein. The repertoire holds 50,000 to 85,000 distinct CDR3 sequences, with around two fifths as singletons. Sequenced: breast tumor tissue. The receptors derive from a female donor with breast cancer. Some clones in this sample may be carry-over from other donors' samples.

The V and J genes are TRBV7-8 and TRBJ1-5; D is uncertain. The CDR3 extends over 12 amino acids. Germline loops: CDR1 SGHVS, CDR2 FQNEAQ. Trimming left V 6 bases short and J 14 bases short, with 17 bases between. The chain's CDR3 is CASRLRATYEHF. CDR3 DNA: TGTGCCAGCAGGTTGCGGGCTACCTACGAGCATTTT.

This clonotype was recorded many times. The rearrangement joins TRBV12-3 or TRBV12-4 to TRBJ2-7; maybe TRBD2 (5 bases). This CDR3 comprises 12 residues. V was shortened by 2 bases and J by 6 bases, with 8 bases between the two germline ends. The CDR3 DNA sequence: TGTGCCAGCAGTTTATTGGGGAGCGAGCAGTACTTC. Amino acids: CASSLLGSEQYF.

This chain connects TRBV27 to TRBJ1-1; the D gene is possibly TRBD1 (5 bases). Per the germline V gene, CDR1 is MNHEY and CDR2 is SMNVEV (reference sequence). There are 17 residues in the CDR3. Trimming took off 5 bases at V and 3 bases at J, with 22 bases between the two ends. The CDR3 nucleotides read TGTGCCAGCAGTGAAGCGATCGACAGCCGGTGGTACACTGAAGCTTTCTTT. It specifies CASSEAIDSRWYTEAFF.

DNA of the CDR3: TGTGCCACCAGTTCCGAACGATACAATGAGCAGTTCTTC. It yields the protein CATSSERYNEQFF. The chain combines TRBV24-1 with TRBJ2-1, with no clear D. V lost 6 bases and J lost 4, with 9 bases in between. Germline lookup yields CDR1 KGHDR and CDR2 SFDVKD. The CDR3 is 13 amino acids.

This clonotype has a count of ten or more. This chain connects TRBV4-2 to TRBJ2-3; 10 nucleotides line up with TRBD2. The CDR3 runs 16 residues. Per germline, CDR1 LGHNA and CDR2 YNFKEQ. The J segment lost 1 base and the V segment lost 1 base, leaving 2 bases of the junction unmatched. This chain's CDR3 is CASSQAGTSGTDTQYF. DNA for the CDR3: TGTGCCAGCAGCCAAGCCGGGACTAGCGGCACAGATACGCAGTATTTT.

The chain has TRBV5-6 and TRBJ1-3, with D uncertain. Germline V gene data show CDR1 as SGHDT and CDR2 as YYEEEE. The CDR3 sequence is 15 residues long. V was shortened by 0 bases and J by 8 bases, with 15 bases between the two germline ends. CDR3 DNA: TGTGCCAGCAGCTTGGAGCAGATAGAGCGCTACACCATATATTTT. Translated: CASSLEQIERYTIYF.

This clonotype came up a few times. This rearrangement joins TRBV19 to TRBJ1-1; a weak D match, TRBD1 (5 bases). This CDR3 has 15 residues. V lost 5 bases to trimming and J lost 1 base, with 14 bases between them. Germline V CDR1 and CDR2: LNHDA, SQIVND (reference sequence). In DNA, the CDR3 is TGTGCCAGTAGTGGTCTTGGGGCAGGGAACACTGAAGCTTTCTTT. Protein product: CASSGLGAGNTEAFF.

This clonotype has ten or more counts. This rearrangement joins TRBV4-2 to TRBJ2-2, with 10 bases identical to TRBD2. This CDR3 spans 18 amino acids. The V and J ends lost 0 bases and 0 bases, in that order; junction bases with no gene match: 4. The germline CDR1 and CDR2 sequences are LGHNA and YNFKEQ. CDR3 bases: TGTGCCAGCAGCCAAGATCTAGCGGGGGCCCCGAACACCGGGGAGCTGTTTTTT. Its protein product is CASSQDLAGAPNTGELFF.

The count of this clonotype is one. In DNA form, the CDR3 reads TGCGCCAGCAGCTTAATGGGGACCGGGGAGACCCAGTACTTC. It codes for CASSLMGTGETQYF. The chain has TRBV5-1 and TRBJ2-5; D may be TRBD1 or TRBD2 (5 bases each). V was pared by 2 bases and J by 5 bases, with 13 bases between. CDR3 length equals 14 residues. Germline V gives CDR1 SGHRS, CDR2 YFSETQ.

Points on this clonotype: Germline is not matched at one junction end, which may reflect a read error. The chain employs TRBV15 and TRBJ1-2; D possibly corresponds to TRBD1 (6 bases). The length of the CDR3 is 17 residues. Germline V gene sequence: CDR1 LNHNV, CDR2 YYDKDF (reference sequence). CDR3 in DNA: TGTGCCACCAACAGAGAGGTGGGAAGGCGGCAGGGGTATGGCCACACCTTC. As protein: CATNREVGRRQGYGHTF.

The V gene is TRBV7-9, the J gene TRBJ2-7; 10 nucleotides agree with TRBD1. The CDR3 runs to 16 residues. CDR1 and CDR2 from the germline V gene are SEHNR and FQNEAQ (reference sequence). The junction had 9 bases not matched to a gene; V was cut back by 4 bases and J by 3 bases. CDR3 nucleotide sequence: TGTGCCAGCAGCTCCCTGGACGGGACAGGGGACTACGAGCAGTACTTC. Encoded protein: CASSSLDGTGDYEQYF.

This clonotype is medium-sized. The chain links TRBV29-1 to TRBJ2-7, with D possibly matching TRBD1 (5 bases). Germline V CDR1 and CDR2: SQVTM, ANQGSEA. This CDR3 contains 13 residues. V lost 7 bases, J lost 2 bases, and 15 bases lay in between. The CDR3 sequence: CSAVVTEAYEQYF. CDR3 DNA sequence: TGCAGCGCTGTCGTGACAGAGGCCTACGAGCAGTACTTC.

This clonotype was observed at least ten times. The V gene is TRBV5-8, the J gene TRBJ2-2, with D perhaps matching TRBD1 (5 bases). The length of the CDR3 is 17 residues. V gave up 6 bases and J gave up 3 bases, with 21 bases separating them. Germline V gives CDR1 SGHTS, CDR2 YDEGEE. CDR3 residues: CASIGGELQGDTGELFF. CDR3 nucleotide sequence: TGTGCCAGCATAGGCGGAGAGCTCCAAGGGGACACCGGGGAGCTGTTTTTT.

In its sample, this clonotype was seen many times. This chain connects TRBV2 to TRBJ2-5, with 7 bases matching TRBD1. The CDR3 covers 15 residues. Germline V gene data show CDR1 as SNHLY and CDR2 as FYNNEI. Trimming removed 1 base from V and 1 base from J; junction bases left unmatched: 3. This chain's CDR3 is CASSEEGASQETQYF. For the CDR3, the DNA is TGTGCCAGCAGTGAAGAGGGGGCCAGCCAAGAGACCCAGTACTTC.

The CDR3 DNA follows: TGTGCCAGCAGCACTTTCGGCGCTAACACAGATACGCAGTATTTT. This codes for CASSTFGANTDTQYF. The V and J genes are TRBV6-1 and TRBJ2-3; D is undetermined. Germline CDR1 is MNHNS and CDR2 is SASEGT. Trimming took off 6 bases at V and 2 bases at J, with 15 bases between the two ends. The CDR3 has 15 residues.